This T cell receptor (beta chain) was identified during a study of beta chain features in type 1 diabetes. General study points: Compared to healthy donors, patients appeared to have naive, central memory and Treg TCRB repertoires that were more alike. Within each of all four CD4+ subsets, Type 1 diabetes patients had TCRB CDR3s that were moderately but significantly shorter. Researchers could not determine here whether HLA type influences TCRB rearrangement.

The V gene's germline CDR1 is GTSNPN and CDR2 SVGIG (reference sequence). The CDR3 length is 16 residues. Trimming left V 4 bases short and J 7 bases short, with 22 bases between. Reverse transcription of all isolated RNA meant that expressed TCRB transcripts were sequenced. Sequenced naive, central memory and regulatory T cell samples produced an average of about 3.57 million reads. The method was immunoSEQ multiplex PCR; TCRdb's version includes in-frame clones alone and lacks a portion of them. The table has some 330,000 clones, approximately 12% seen once. This clone was seen more than once but under ten times. Antigen unknown. Sorting produced populations that all topped 98% purity.

The TCR was taken from a woman aged 18-30 years with type 1 diabetes. V gene TRBV30 combines with J gene TRBJ1-4; D not certain. Sequenced: naive CD4+ T cells from blood. The CDR3: CAWNPTRISNLEKLFF. The CDR3 DNA follows: TGTGCCTGGAACCCGACTAGGATTTCGAACCTTGAAAAACTGTTTTTT.